This T cell receptor beta chain emerged from a study of blood T cell repertoires in COVID-19 (dated by TCRdb to about 2020). A note on the overall study: The collaborator samples originated in the United States, Italy and Spain and spanned the acute and convalescent phases of COVID-19. The material from the prospective study consisted of cDNA or gDNA derived from T cells, B-cell-depleted T cells, or PBMCs. Deeply sampled blood TCRbeta repertoires from subjects exposed to, actively infected with, or recovered from COVID-19 were included in the dataset. The repertoires were released in a freely available public database meant as a resource for research on the immune response to SARS-CoV-2. Samples came from the ongoing ImmuneRACE study (first 160 participants) plus 1,254 subjects from 6 global collaborators. The sample metadata nearly always contained a de-identified subject ID, COVID-19 status, age in years and sex. Where HLA class I and class II types were available, the types were taken from metadata supplied by the sample provider, not from assay-based typing. Findings and caveats that apply to the study as a whole: The quantity of clinical and demographic metadata differed by source and by participant and was supplied without curation.

Enrolling through a virtual design, the prospective study's participants ranged in age from about 18 to 89 years and lived across some 23 United States geographic areas. In the prospective study, cohorts were assigned on the basis of participant-reported clinical history obtained from a screening survey and a study questionnaire. ImmuneRACE Cohort 3 recovered participants were defined by two consecutive negative NP/OP PCR tests, healthcare professional clearance, or symptom resolution. In the prospective study, whole blood, serum and a nasopharyngeal or oropharyngeal swab were collected from each participant by mobile phlebotomists. Additional blood draws and questionnaires over an approximately 2-month period could optionally be provided by prospective study participants. Blood samples from the prospective study were shipped frozen or at room temperature prior to DNA extraction. The immunoSEQ Assay, a bias-controlled multiplex PCR, was used to amplify TCRbeta CDR3 regions from genomic DNA. The original pipeline was this. Within the assay, amplification of reference gene primers was used to estimate how many nucleated cells each sample contained. Sequence reads were collapsed and filtered to measure the absolute abundance of every unique TCRbeta CDR3 rearrangement. For each sample, productive Simpson clonality was calculated as the square root of Simpson's diversity index over productive rearrangements. TCRdb re-hosts the immuneACCESS table, in-frame sequences only. Its copies lack some clones; in the studies checked, an unresolved V gene accounts for under half of them, and the cause for the rest is not known. V and J calls and clone size follow that table, whereas D and trimming were derived from the DNA. For this sample the table gives roughly 150,000 clones, of which 80% were detected only once. 4.5% to 7.5% of the sample belongs to the ten largest clones.

From V the trimming removes 0 bases and from J it removes 6 bases, while the gene matches leave 7 bases of the junction unaccounted for. CDR1 and CDR2 are read off the germline V gene as MNHEY and SVGEGT. The CDR3 numbers 16 residues from cysteine through phenylalanine. The CDR3 DNA has 48 bases and is translated from base 1. Remarks on this clone: Its cognate antigen has yet to be identified. No base qualities exist here, and no much larger clone lies one base off it.

Recombination joined TRBV6-2 or TRBV6-3 with TRBJ1-2; TRBD1 agrees with 10 junctional bases. Sequenced material: PBMCs or T cells enriched from blood (not recorded which). The TCR sequence derives from a man aged 40-49 years who had recovered from COVID-19. DNA sequence: TGTGCCAGCAGTTACTCAAGAGACAGGGGGCTGGATGGCTACACCTTC. Its protein product is CASSYSRDRGLDGYTF.